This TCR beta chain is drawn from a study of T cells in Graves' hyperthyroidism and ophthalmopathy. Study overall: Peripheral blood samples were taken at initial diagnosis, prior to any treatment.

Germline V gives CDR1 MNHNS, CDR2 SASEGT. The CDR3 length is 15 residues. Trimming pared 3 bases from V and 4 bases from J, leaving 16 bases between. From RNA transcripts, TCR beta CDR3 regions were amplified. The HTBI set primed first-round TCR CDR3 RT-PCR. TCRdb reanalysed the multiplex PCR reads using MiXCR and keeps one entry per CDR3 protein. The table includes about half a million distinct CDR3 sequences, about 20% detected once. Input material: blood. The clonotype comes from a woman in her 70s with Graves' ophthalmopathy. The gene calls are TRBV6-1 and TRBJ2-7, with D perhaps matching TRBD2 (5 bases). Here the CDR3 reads CASSDFGRERYEQYF. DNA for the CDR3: TGTGCCAGCAGTGATTTCGGCCGGGAACGTTACGAGCAGTACTTC.